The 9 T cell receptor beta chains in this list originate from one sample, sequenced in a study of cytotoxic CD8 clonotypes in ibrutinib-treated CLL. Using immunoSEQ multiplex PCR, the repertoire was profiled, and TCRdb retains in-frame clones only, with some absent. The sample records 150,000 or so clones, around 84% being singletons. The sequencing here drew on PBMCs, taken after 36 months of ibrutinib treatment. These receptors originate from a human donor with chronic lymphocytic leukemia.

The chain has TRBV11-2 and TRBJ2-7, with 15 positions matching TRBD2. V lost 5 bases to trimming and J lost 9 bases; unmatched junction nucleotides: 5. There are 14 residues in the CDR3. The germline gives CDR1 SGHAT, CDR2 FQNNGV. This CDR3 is CASSRGLAGGWQYF. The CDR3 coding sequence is TGTGCCAGCAGCAGGGGACTAGCGGGAGGTTGGCAGTACTTC.

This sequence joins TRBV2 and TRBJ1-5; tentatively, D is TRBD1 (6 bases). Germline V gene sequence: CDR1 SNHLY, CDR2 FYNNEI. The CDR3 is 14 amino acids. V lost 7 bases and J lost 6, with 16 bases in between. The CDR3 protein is CASTLGQMGQPQHF. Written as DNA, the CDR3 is TGTGCCAGCACTCTCGGACAGATGGGTCAGCCCCAGCATTTT.

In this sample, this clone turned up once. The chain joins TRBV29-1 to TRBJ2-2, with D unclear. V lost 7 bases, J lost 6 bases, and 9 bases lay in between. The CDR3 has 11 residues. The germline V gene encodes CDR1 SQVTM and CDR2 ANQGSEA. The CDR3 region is CSARVAGELFF. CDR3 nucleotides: TGCAGCGCTAGGGTGGCCGGGGAGCTGTTTTTT.

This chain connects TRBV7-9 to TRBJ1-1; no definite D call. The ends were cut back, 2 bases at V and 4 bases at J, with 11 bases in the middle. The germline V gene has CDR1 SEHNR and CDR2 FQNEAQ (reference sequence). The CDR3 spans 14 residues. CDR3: CASSLFAVGTEAFF. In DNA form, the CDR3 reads TGTGCCAGCAGCTTATTTGCGGTAGGCACTGAAGCTTTCTTT.

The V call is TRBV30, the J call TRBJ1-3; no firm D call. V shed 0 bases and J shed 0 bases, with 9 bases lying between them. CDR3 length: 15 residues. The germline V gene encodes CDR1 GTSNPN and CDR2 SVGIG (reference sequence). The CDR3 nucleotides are TGTGCCTGGAGTGTCGGACTGAACTCTGGAAACACCATATATTTT. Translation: CAWSVGLNSGNTIYF.

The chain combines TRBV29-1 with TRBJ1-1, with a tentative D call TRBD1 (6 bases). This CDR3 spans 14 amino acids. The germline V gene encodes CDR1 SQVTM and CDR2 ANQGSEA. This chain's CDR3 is CTVRLGGAATEAFF. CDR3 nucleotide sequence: TGCACTGTCCGGTTGGGGGGCGCGGCCACTGAAGCTTTCTTT.

The DNA for the CDR3 is TGTGCCAGCAGTGCGGGGGCTGTTGGCTACACCTTC. It is translated as CASSAGAVGYTF. This chain links TRBV2 with TRBJ1-2; D perhaps matches TRBD1 (6 bases). Trimming stripped 4 bases from V and 7 bases from J, with 10 bases between. The CDR3 sequence is 12 residues long. Per germline, CDR1 SNHLY and CDR2 FYNNEI.

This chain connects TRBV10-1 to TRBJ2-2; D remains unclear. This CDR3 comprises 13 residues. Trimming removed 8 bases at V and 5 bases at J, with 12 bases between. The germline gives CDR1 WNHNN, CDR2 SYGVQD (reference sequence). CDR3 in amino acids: CASRPDSTGELFF. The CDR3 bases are TGCGCCAGCCGACCTGACTCAACCGGGGAGCTGTTTTTT.

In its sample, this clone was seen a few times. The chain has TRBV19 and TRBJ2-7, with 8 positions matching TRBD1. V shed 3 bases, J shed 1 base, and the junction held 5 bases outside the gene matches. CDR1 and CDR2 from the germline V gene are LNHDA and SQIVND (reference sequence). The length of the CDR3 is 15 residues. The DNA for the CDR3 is TGTGCCAGTAGTATCTACGGGACAGGTTCCTACGAGCAGTACTTC. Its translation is CASSIYGTGSYEQYF.